Each of the 20 T cell receptor beta chains below was sequenced from the same sample in a study of blood T cell repertoires in COVID-19. Here immunoSEQ multiplex PCR was the method, and the copy in TCRdb shows in-frame clones only, minus some. The data contain around 200,000 clones, about 87% of them singletons. The material sequenced was PBMCs or T cells enriched from blood (not recorded which). Source of these receptors: a woman younger than 45 who had recovered from COVID-19.

The chain recombines TRBV7-2 with TRBJ2-5; possibly TRBD1 for D (6 bases). This CDR3 comprises 15 residues. The V and J ends lost 5 bases and 1 base respectively, with 14 bases between them. Germline V CDR1 and CDR2: SGHTA, FQGNSA. The CDR3 here is CASSTRRGTQETQYF. The CDR3 region has the DNA TGTGCCAGCAGCACTCGCAGGGGAACCCAAGAGACCCAGTACTTC.

This clone was seen a few times. This chain links TRBV7-2 with TRBJ2-1; 9 bases line up with TRBD1. Germline CDR1 is SGHTA and CDR2 is FQGNSA. J lost 6 bases, V lost 2 bases, and 8 bases had no gene match. This CDR3 is built from 16 residues. Here the CDR3 reads CASSLPGQGFSNEQFF. CDR3 nucleotides: TGTGCCAGCAGCTTACCGGGACAGGGATTTAGCAATGAGCAGTTCTTC. Filled out from reference TRBV7-2 and TRBJ2-1, the complete variable domain reads GAGVSQSPSNKVTEKGKDVELRCDPISGHTALYWYRQSLGQGLEFLIYFQGNSAPDKSGLPSDRFSAERTGGSVSTLTIQRTQQEDSAVYLCASSLPGQGFSNEQFFGPGTRLTVL.

In this sample, this clone turned up a few times. The chain couples TRBV10-1 to TRBJ1-4; TRBD1 matches at 7 bases. Unmatched junction bases numbered 11, after V lost 10 bases and J lost 3 bases. The CDR3 extends over 15 amino acids. The germline gives CDR1 WNHNN, CDR2 SYGVQD (reference sequence). The CDR3 spells CAITERDSANEKLFF. The DNA of the CDR3 is TGCGCCATTACGGAAAGGGACAGCGCTAATGAAAAACTGTTTTTT.

In its sample, this clone was seen a few times. This chain connects TRBV29-1 to TRBJ2-5; 8 nucleotides agree with TRBD2. The germline CDR1 and CDR2 sequences are SQVTM and ANQGSEA. The CDR3 runs to 13 residues. After removal of 8 bases from V and 5 bases from J, the junction contained 10 bases not matched to a gene. The CDR3: CSSGAGEGETQYF. The DNA for the CDR3 is TGCAGCTCAGGAGCGGGGGAAGGGGAGACCCAGTACTTC. The full variable domain, in which reference TRBV29-1 and TRBJ2-5 provide the parts outside the CDR3, is SAVISQKPSRDICQRGTSLTIQCQVDSQVTMMFWYRQQPGQSLTLIATANQGSEATYESGFVIDKFPISRPNLTFSTLTVSNMSPEDSSIYLCSSGAGEGETQYFGPGTRLLVL.

The chain joins TRBV29-1 to TRBJ2-1; D perhaps matches TRBD1 (6 bases). The CDR3 is 17 residues long. From germline, CDR1 is SQVTM and CDR2 ANQGSEA. V was cut by 4 bases and J by 4 bases, with 23 bases left in between. CDR3 coding DNA: TGCAGCGTTGTAAACCGCCACACAGGGTTGGGTTACAATGAGCAGTTCTTC. Translation: CSVVNRHTGLGYNEQFF.

The chain joins TRBV29-1 to TRBJ1-4; the D gene is possibly TRBD1 (5 bases). V was pared by 7 bases and J by 8 bases, with 17 bases between. Per the germline V gene, CDR1 is SQVTM and CDR2 is ANQGSEA. The CDR3 runs to 13 residues. The CDR3 loop is CSAAGRKGEKLFF. Written as DNA, the CDR3 is TGCAGCGCCGCGGGACGTAAGGGAGAAAAACTGTTTTTT.

The rearrangement uses TRBV7-9 and TRBJ2-1, with TRBD2 identical over 14 bases. J lost 10 bases, V lost 6 bases, and 11 bases had no gene match. The CDR3 spans 16 residues. Germline V gene data show CDR1 as SEHNR and CDR2 as FQNEAQ (reference sequence). The chain's CDR3 is CASRKTGTSGGTEQFF. The CDR3 bases are TGTGCCAGCAGAAAGACAGGGACTAGCGGGGGAACCGAGCAGTTCTTC.

The rearrangement links TRBV4-3 to TRBJ1-2, with no clear D. The CDR3 covers 16 residues. Per germline, CDR1 LGHNA and CDR2 YSLEER. Trimming removed 0 bases at V and 4 bases at J, with 15 bases between. The CDR3 protein is CASSQDYVTVGYGYTF. The CDR3 nucleotides are TGCGCCAGCAGCCAAGATTATGTAACAGTGGGCTATGGCTACACCTTC.

The V and J genes are TRBV19 and TRBJ1-5, with 7 nucleotides matching TRBD1. Germline lookup yields CDR1 LNHDA and CDR2 SQIVND (reference sequence). The V segment lost 6 bases and the J segment 7 bases; nucleotides outside the gene matches: 18. The CDR3 runs to 17 residues. The CDR3 loop is CASSTWGPLQGRQPQHF. The CDR3 DNA sequence: TGTGCCAGTAGCACCTGGGGGCCATTACAGGGGCGCCAGCCCCAGCATTTT.

The CDR3 protein is CASSLVGEGTEAFF. CDR3 DNA: TGTGCCAGCAGCTTAGTAGGGGAAGGGACTGAAGCTTTCTTT. J is TRBJ1-1 and V is TRBV7-2, with TRBD1 as a possible D gene (5 bases). The germline gives CDR1 SGHTA, CDR2 FQGNSA. This CDR3 contains 14 residues. Trimming took 1 base from V and 5 from J, leaving 11 bases between them.

The chain recombines TRBV4-1 with TRBJ2-1; 8 bases line up with TRBD2. With 0 bases clipped from V and 8 bases from J, the junction kept 3 bases outside the gene matches. CDR1 and CDR2 from the germline V gene are MGHRA and YSYEKL. The CDR3 runs to 14 residues. The CDR3 nucleotides read TGCGCCAGCAGCCAAGAGGGGACTAGTCATGAGCAGTTCTTC. It is translated as CASSQEGTSHEQFF.

The chain joins TRBV12-5 to TRBJ2-2, with TRBD2 matching over 13 bases. Per germline, CDR1 LGHNT and CDR2 FRNRAP. The CDR3 covers 21 residues. Trimming took 0 bases from V and 1 from J; bases not matched to a gene: 11. The CDR3 loop is CASGLVRAGLAGAKNTGELFF. DNA for the CDR3: TGTGCTAGTGGTTTGGTACGTGCAGGACTAGCGGGGGCCAAGAACACCGGGGAGCTGTTTTTT.

V and J are TRBV5-1 and TRBJ2-3; D is ambiguous. CDR3 size: 17 residues. The V end was cut by 1 base, the J end by 2 bases, with 17 bases between. Germline V gene data show CDR1 as SGHRS and CDR2 as YFSETQ. The CDR3 DNA is TGCGCCAGCAGCTTGCTCCTTTCGGTCGGTTCCACAGATACGCAGTATTTT. Its protein is CASSLLLSVGSTDTQYF.

In DNA form, the CDR3 reads TGTGCCAGCAGCTTAGATCTAACCGCTAACTATGGCTACACCTTC. It translates to CASSLDLTANYGYTF. The chain links TRBV11-2 to TRBJ1-2; D is ambiguous. Trimming took 0 bases from V and 0 from J, leaving 8 bases between them. The CDR3 extends over 15 amino acids. Per the germline V gene, CDR1 is SGHAT and CDR2 is FQNNGV.

The V and J genes are TRBV5-1 and TRBJ2-7, with D tentatively TRBD2 (6 bases). This CDR3 has 15 residues. Trimming removed 7 bases at V and 7 bases at J, with 24 bases between. CDR1 is SGHRS, CDR2 YFSETQ, per germline. Here the CDR3 reads CASGRTGGISGEQYF. The CDR3 region has the DNA TGCGCCAGCGGAAGGACCGGAGGGATTTCTGGGGAGCAGTACTTC.

The chain is built from TRBV28 and TRBJ1-5, with 9 bases fitting TRBD1. Germline loops: CDR1 MDHEN, CDR2 SYDVKM. V was pared by 5 bases and J by 3 bases, with 11 bases of the junction left unmatched. The CDR3 is 17 amino acids. CDR3: CASSPRTGVFVNQPQHF. The CDR3 DNA reads as TGTGCCAGCAGTCCAAGGACAGGGGTTTTTGTCAATCAGCCCCAGCATTTT.

This chain uses TRBV3-1 (or the pseudogene TRBV3-2) with TRBJ2-3; D is possibly TRBD2 (6 bases). Looked up from germline, CDR1 is LGHDT and CDR2 is YNNKEL (reference sequence). The CDR3 runs to 15 residues. V lost 2 bases, J lost 3 bases, and 12 bases lay in between. DNA for the CDR3: TGTGCCAGCAGCCAATGGGTAGCGGAAACAGATACGCAGTATTTT. This gives the protein CASSQWVAETDTQYF.

The V gene is TRBV9, the J gene TRBJ2-2; TRBD2 agrees at 12 bases. V dropped 4 bases and J dropped 5; count of bases not matched to a gene: 3. Germline values: CDR1 SGDLS, CDR2 YYNGEE. CDR3 size: 15 residues. CDR3 loop: CASSSSGGGTGELFF. CDR3 coding DNA: TGTGCCAGCAGCTCTAGCGGGGGGGGAACCGGGGAGCTGTTTTTT.

This chain links TRBV7-8 with TRBJ2-1; D might be TRBD1 (5 bases). Trimming shortened V by 3 bases and J by 0 bases, and 9 bases separated the two germline ends. The CDR3 loop spans 15 amino acids. Germline loops: CDR1 SGHVS, CDR2 FQNEAQ. The chain's CDR3 is CASSFRASSYNEQFF. Here the CDR3 DNA reads TGTGCCAGCAGCTTCAGGGCCTCCTCCTACAATGAGCAGTTCTTC. The full variable domain, with the rest looked up from reference TRBV7-8 and TRBJ2-1, is GAGVSQSPRYKVAKRGQDVALRCDPISGHVSLFWYQQALGQGPEFLTYFQNEAQLDKSGLPSDRFFAERPEGSVSTLKIQRTQQEDSAVYLCASSFRASSYNEQFFGPGTRLTVL.

The J gene is TRBJ2-7, the V gene TRBV28, with 9 bases lining up with TRBD1. V shed 4 bases, J shed 3 bases, and the junction held 4 bases outside the gene matches. The germline CDR1 and CDR2 sequences are MDHEN and SYDVKM. This CDR3 spans 14 amino acids. The CDR3 sequence: CASSSNRGLYEQYF. The CDR3 nucleotides are TGTGCCAGCAGTTCGAACAGGGGGCTCTACGAGCAGTACTTC.